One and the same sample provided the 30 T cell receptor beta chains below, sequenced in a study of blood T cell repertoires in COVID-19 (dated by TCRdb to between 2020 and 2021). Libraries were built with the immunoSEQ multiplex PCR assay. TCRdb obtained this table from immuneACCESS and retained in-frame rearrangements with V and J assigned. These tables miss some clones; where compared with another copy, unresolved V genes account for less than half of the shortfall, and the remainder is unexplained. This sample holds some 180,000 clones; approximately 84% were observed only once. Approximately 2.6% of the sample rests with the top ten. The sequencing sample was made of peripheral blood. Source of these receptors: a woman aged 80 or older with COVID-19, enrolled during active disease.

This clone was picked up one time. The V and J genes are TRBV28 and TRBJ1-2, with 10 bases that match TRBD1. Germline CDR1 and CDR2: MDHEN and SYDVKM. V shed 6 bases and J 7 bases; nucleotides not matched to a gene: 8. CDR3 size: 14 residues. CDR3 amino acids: CASRSGTGVGGYTF. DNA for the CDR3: TGTGCCAGCAGGAGCGGGACAGGGGTAGGTGGCTACACCTTC.

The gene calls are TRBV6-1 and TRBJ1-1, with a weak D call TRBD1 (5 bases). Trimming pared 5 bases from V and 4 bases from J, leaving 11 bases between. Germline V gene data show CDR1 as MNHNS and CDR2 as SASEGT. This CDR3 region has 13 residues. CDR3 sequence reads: CASSSRGGTEAFF. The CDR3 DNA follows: TGTGCCAGCAGTTCGCGCGGGGGCACTGAAGCTTTCTTT.

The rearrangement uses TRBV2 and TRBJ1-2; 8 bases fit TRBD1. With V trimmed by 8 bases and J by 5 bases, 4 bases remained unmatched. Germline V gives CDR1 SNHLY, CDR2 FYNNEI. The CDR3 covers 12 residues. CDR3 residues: CASSQGEYGYTF. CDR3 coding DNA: TGTGCCAGCTCACAGGGGGAGTATGGCTACACCTTC.

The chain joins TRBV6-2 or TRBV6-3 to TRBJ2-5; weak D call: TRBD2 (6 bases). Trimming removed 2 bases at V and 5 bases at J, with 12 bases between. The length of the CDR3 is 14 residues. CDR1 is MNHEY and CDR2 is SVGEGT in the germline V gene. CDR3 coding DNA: TGTGCCAGCAGTTACGACGCGGAGGGGGAGACCCAGTACTTC. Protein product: CASSYDAEGETQYF.

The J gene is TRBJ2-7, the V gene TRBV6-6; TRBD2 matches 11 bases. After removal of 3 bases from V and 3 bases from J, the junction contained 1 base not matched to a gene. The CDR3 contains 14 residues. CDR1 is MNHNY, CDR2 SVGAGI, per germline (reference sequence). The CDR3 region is CASSYLAGGYEQYF. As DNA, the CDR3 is TGTGCCAGCAGTTATCTAGCGGGGGGCTACGAGCAGTACTTC.

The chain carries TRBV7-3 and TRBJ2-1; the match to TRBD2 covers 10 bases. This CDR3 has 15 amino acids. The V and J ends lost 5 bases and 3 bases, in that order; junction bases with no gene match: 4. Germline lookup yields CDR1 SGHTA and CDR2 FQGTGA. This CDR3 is CASSITSGDYNEQFF. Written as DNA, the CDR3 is TGTGCCAGCAGCATTACTAGCGGGGACTACAATGAGCAGTTCTTC.

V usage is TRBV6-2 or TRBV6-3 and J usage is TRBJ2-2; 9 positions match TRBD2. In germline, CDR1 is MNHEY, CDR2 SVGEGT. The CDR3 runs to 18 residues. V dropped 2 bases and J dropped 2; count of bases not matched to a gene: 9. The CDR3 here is CASSYRSGGLLNTGELFF. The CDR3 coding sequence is TGTGCCAGCAGTTACAGAAGCGGGGGGCTACTTAACACCGGGGAGCTGTTTTTT.

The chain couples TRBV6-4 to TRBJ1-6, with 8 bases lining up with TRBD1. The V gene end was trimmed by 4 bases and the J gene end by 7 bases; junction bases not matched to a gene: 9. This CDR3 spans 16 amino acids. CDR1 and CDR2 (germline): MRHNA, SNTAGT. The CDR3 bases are TGTGCCAGCAGTGCTGTGCAGGGGGCGCGGAATTCACCCCTCCACTTT. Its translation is CASSAVQGARNSPLHF.

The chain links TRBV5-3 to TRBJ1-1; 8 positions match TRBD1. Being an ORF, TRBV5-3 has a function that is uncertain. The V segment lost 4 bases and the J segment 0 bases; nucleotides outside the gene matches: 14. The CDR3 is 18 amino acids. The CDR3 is CARSPPQPGQVMNTEAFF. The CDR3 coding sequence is TGTGCCAGAAGCCCCCCCCAACCGGGACAGGTCATGAACACTGAAGCTTTCTTT.

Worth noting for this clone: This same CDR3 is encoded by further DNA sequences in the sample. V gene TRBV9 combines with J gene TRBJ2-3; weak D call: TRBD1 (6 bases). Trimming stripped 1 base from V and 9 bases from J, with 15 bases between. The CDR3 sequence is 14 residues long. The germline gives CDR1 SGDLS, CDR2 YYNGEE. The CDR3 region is CASSVMSGADTQYF. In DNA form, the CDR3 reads TGTGCCAGCAGCGTAATGTCAGGGGCCGACACGCAGTATTTT.

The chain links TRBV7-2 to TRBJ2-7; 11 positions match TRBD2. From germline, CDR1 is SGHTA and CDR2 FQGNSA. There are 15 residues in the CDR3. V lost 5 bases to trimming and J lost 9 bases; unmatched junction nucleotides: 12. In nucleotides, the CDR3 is TGTGCCAGCAGCCGCCAGAAACTAGCGGGAGCCCTGCAGTACTTC. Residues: CASSRQKLAGALQYF.

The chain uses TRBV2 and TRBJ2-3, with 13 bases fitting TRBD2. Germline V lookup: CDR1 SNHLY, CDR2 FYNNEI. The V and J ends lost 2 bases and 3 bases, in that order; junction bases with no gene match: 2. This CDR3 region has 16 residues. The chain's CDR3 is CASSEKTSGRTDTQYF. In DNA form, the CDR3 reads TGTGCCAGCAGTGAAAAGACTAGCGGGAGGACAGATACGCAGTATTTT.

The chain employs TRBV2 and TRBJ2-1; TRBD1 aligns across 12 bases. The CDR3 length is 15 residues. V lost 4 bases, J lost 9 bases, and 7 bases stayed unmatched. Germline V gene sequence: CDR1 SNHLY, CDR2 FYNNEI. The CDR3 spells CASSVRDRGLGEQFF. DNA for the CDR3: TGTGCCAGCAGTGTTCGGGACAGGGGGCTCGGTGAGCAGTTCTTC.

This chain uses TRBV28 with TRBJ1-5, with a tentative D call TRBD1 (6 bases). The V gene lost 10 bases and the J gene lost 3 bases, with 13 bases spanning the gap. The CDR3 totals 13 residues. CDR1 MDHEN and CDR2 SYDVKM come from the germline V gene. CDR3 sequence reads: CATKGQINQPQHF. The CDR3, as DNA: TGTGCCACCAAAGGACAGATCAATCAGCCCCAGCATTTT. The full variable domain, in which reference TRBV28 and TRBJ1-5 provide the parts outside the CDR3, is DVKVTQSSRYLVKRTGEKVFLECVQDMDHENMFWYRQDPGLGLRLIYFSYDVKMKEKGDIPEGYSVSREKKERFSLILESASTNQTSMYLCATKGQINQPQHFGDGTRLSIL.

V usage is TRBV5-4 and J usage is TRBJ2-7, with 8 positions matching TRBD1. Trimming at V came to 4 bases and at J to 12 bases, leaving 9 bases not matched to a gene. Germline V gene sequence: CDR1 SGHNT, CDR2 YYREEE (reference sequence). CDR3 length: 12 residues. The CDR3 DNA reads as TGTGCCAGCAGCGCCGACAGGGGTCGGTGGTACTTC. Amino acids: CASSADRGRWYF.

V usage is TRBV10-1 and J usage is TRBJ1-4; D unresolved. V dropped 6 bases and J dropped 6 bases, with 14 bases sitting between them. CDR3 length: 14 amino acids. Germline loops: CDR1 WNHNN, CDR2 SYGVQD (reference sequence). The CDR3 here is CASSPGLADEKLFF. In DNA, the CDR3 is TGCGCCAGCAGCCCTGGACTTGCGGATGAAAAACTGTTTTTT.

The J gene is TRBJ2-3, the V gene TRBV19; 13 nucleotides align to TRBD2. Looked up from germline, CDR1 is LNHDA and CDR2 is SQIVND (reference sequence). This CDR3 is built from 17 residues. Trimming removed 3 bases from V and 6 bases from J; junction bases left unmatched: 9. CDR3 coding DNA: TGTGCCAGTAGTATCGGGACTAGCGGGGCCAGGGGGGATACGCAGTATTTT. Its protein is CASSIGTSGARGDTQYF.

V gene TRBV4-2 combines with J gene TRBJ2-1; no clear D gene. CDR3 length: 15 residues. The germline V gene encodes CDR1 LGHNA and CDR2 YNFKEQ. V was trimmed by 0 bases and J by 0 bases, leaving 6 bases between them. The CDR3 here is CASSQDTGSYNEQFF. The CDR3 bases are TGTGCCAGCAGCCAAGATACGGGCTCCTACAATGAGCAGTTCTTC.

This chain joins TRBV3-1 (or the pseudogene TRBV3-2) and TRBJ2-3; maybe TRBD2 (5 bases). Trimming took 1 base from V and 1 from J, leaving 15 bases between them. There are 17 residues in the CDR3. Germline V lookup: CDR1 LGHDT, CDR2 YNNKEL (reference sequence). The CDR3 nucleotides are TGTGCCAGCAGCCAAGTCCCCAGCGGTTCTCGCACAGATACGCAGTATTTT. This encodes CASSQVPSGSRTDTQYF.

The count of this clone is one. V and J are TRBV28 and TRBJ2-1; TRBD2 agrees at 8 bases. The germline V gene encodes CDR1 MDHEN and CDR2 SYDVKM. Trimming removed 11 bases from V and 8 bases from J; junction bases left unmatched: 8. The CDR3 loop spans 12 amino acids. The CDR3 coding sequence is TGTGCCTCCGGGGGGGGAATCGATGAGCAGTTCTTC. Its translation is CASGGGIDEQFF. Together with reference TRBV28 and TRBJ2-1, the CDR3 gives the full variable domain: DVKVTQSSRYLVKRTGEKVFLECVQDMDHENMFWYRQDPGLGLRLIYFSYDVKMKEKGDIPEGYSVSREKKERFSLILESASTNQTSMYLCASGGGIDEQFFGPGTRLTVL.

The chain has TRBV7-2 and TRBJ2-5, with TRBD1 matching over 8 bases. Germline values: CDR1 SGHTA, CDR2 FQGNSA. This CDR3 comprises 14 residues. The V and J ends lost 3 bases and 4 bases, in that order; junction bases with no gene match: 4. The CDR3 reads CASSLDRAVETQYF. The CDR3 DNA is TGTGCCAGCAGCTTGGACAGGGCGGTAGAGACCCAGTACTTC.

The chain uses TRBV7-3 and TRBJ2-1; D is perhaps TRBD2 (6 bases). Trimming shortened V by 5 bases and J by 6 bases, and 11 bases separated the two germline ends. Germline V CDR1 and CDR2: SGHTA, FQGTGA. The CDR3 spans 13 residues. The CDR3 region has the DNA TGTGCCAGCAGCCTACCGGGAGTCAATGAGCAGTTCTTC. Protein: CASSLPGVNEQFF.

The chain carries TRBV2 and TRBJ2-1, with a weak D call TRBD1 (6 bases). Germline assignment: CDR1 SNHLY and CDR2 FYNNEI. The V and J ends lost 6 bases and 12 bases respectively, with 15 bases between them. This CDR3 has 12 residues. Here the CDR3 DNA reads TGTGCCAGCAGAGATACAGGGTACGGGCAGTTCTTC. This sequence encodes CASRDTGYGQFF.

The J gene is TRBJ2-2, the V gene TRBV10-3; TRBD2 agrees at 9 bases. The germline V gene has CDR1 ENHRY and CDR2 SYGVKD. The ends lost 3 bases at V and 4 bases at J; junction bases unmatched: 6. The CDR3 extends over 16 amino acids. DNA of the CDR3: TGTGCCATCAGTGATCGAGCGGGGGGACGCACCGGGGAGCTGTTTTTT. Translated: CAISDRAGGRTGELFF.

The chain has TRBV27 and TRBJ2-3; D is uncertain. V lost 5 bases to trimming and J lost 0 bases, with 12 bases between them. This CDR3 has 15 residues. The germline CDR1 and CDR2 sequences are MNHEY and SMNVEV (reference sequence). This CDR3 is CASSPRKLSTDTQYF. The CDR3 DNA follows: TGTGCCAGCAGTCCCAGGAAACTCAGCACAGATACGCAGTATTTT.

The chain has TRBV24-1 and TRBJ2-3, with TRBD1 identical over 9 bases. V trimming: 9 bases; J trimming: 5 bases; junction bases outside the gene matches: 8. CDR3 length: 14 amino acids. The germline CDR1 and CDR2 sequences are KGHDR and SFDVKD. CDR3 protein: CATARQGGGDTQYF. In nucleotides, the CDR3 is TGTGCCACCGCGAGACAGGGGGGAGGAGATACGCAGTATTTT.

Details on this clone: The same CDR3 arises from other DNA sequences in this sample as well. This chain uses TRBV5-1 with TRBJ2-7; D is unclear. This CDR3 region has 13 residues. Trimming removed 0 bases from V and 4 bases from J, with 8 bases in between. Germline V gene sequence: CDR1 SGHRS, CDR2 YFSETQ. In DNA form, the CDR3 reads TGCGCCAGCAGCTTGGCCGGGTTGTACGAGCAGTACTTC. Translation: CASSLAGLYEQYF.

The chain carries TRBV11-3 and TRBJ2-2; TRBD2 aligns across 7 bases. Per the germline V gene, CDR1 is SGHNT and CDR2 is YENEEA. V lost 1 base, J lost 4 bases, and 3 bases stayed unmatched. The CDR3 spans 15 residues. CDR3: CASSLGTRSTGELFF. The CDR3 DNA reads TGTGCCAGCAGCTTAGGGACTAGGAGCACCGGGGAGCTGTTTTTT.

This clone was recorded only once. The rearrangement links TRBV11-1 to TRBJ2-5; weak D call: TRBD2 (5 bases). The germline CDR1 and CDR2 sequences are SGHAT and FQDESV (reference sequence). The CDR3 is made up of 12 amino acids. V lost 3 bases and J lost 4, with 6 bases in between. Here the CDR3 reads CASSFAGETQYF. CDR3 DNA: TGTGCCAGCAGCTTCGCGGGAGAGACCCAGTACTTC. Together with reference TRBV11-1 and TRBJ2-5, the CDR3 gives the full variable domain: EAEVAQSPRYKITEKSQAVAFWCDPISGHATLYWYRQILGQGPELLVQFQDESVVDDSQLPKDRFSAERLKGVDSTLKIQPAELGDSAMYLCASSFAGETQYFGPGTRLLVL.

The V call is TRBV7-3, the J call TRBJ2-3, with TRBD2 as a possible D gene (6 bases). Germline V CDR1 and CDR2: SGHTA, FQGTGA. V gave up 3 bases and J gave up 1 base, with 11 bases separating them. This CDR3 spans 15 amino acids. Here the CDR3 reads CASSLGGFGTDTQYF. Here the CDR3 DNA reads TGTGCCAGCAGCTTGGGGGGTTTTGGCACAGATACGCAGTATTTT.